This T cell receptor beta chain comes out of a study of T cells in women clearing cervical HPV infection. Study-wide background: Controls were women whose single incident HPV16 infection cleared within 12 months without precancer or cancer. Points from the study as a whole: T-cell numbers per sample were unknown and may explain richness differences. CIN3+ cases had significantly higher TCR richness than controls; evenness did not differ.

In the case of this clone: Antigen specificity is unknown. The read gets to within 3 residues of the CDR3 end, and the germline J gene fills in the rest.

Produced via immunoSEQ multiplex PCR; TCRdb's table is partial and in-frame only. The data include about 29,000 clones; the top ten clones carry about 2.8%. Looked up from germline, CDR1 is MNHNS and CDR2 is SASEGT. The CDR3 has 15 amino acids. Trimming cost V 1 base and J 4 bases, with 13 bases left between them. Sequences were obtained from blood buffy coat. This sequence originates from a woman aged 18 to 75 with a cervical HPV16 infection that either progressed to CIN3+ or cleared (not recorded which). The V call is TRBV6-1, the J call TRBJ1-2, with D possibly matching TRBD1 (5 bases). The CDR3 DNA, read in part, is TGTGCCAGCAGTGAAGAAGGCAGGGTGTCCTATGGC. This gives the protein CASSEEGRVSYG. The full CDR3 protein reads CASSEEGRVSYGYTF.